This T cell receptor (beta chain) originates from a study of OX40 agonist ivuxolimab in advanced cancers. On the study more broadly: At 65% to 90% male, the cohort had a mean age of around 56 years, ranging from roughly 23 to 80.

This CDR3 has 15 residues. Germline CDR1 and CDR2: SQVTM and ANQGSEA. Between the trimmed V and J ends, which lost 4 bases and 3 bases, there was a span of 16 bases. Clones were read by immunoSEQ multiplex PCR, and TCRdb kept only the in-frame ones, dropping some. This sample carries around 140,000 clones, approximately 94% of them seen once, and the ten largest clones take more than 0.9%. On this clone: Its antigen is still unknown.

General observations from the study: Normalized T-cell clonal expansion was also low in some nonresponders. At 0.1 to 3.0 mg/kg and by week 6, CD4+ and CD8+ T cells in the blood had expanded clonally.

Here the sequenced sample was CD4+ or CD8+ T cells sorted from blood, taken in a trial of the OX40 agonist ivuxolimab. This sequence was found in an adult with an advanced solid tumor such as melanoma, head and neck, liver or kidney cancer. The J gene is TRBJ1-5, the V gene TRBV29-1; a possible D gene is TRBD1 (5 bases). The CDR3 coding sequence is TGCAGCGTTGCTCGGGGGGGGGGAAACAATCAGCCCCAGCATTTT. Its protein is CSVARGGGNNQPQHF. The full variable domain, in which reference TRBV29-1 and TRBJ1-5 provide the parts outside the CDR3, is SAVISQKPSRDICQRGTSLTIQCQVDSQVTMMFWYRQQPGQSLTLIATANQGSEATYESGFVIDKFPISRPNLTFSTLTVSNMSPEDSSIYLCSVARGGGNNQPQHFGDGTRLSIL.